These 3 T cell receptor beta chains were sequenced from one sample in a study of T cell clusters in autoimmune cytopenias. One tube held mixed TRB-A and TRB-B primer pools for touch-down PCR. TCRdb re-analyzed the multiplex PCR reads; it lists each CDR3 protein once, without DNA. The clone table shows about 8,200 distinct CDR3 sequences, with the ten largest holding roughly 28%. Some 38,000 genome equivalents of blood DNA were amplified for TRB. The sample consisted of peripheral blood. All receptors come from a human donor with an autoimmune cytopenia or autoimmune hepatitis (not recorded which).

The chain has TRBV19 and TRBJ2-5. This CDR3 contains 15 residues. Germline V CDR1 and CDR2: LNHDA, SQIVND (reference sequence). The CDR3 is CASSTFGEVRETQYF.

This clonotype is classed as medium-sized by frequency. The chain carries TRBV6-5 and TRBJ2-1; checking the TCRdb D call of TRBD2 is not possible without DNA. This CDR3 spans 16 amino acids. Germline lookup yields CDR1 MNHEY and CDR2 SVGAGI. Here the CDR3 reads CASSWNRLPSYNEQFF.

The V and J genes are TRBV18 and TRBJ1-2. Germline V lookup: CDR1 KGHSH, CDR2 LQKENI. CDR3 length: 13 amino acids. The CDR3 spells CASSHKADYGYTF.